This passage covers 31 T cell receptor beta chains from one sample sequenced in a study of CXCR3-negative and CXCR3-positive naive CD8 T cells. UMI labels and 5' RACE were used to prepare the TRB cDNA libraries. TCRdb reprocessed the 5' RACE reads, keeping one entry per CDR3 protein, no DNA. The sample includes 100,000 to 150,000 distinct CDR3 sequences. Sequences were obtained from naive CXCR3- CD8+ T cells from blood. Subset in this sample: CD45RO-CCR7+CD27+CD95- naive CD8+ T cells lacking CXCR3 (TNR3-). The receptors were gathered from a human donor in good health. Some clones in this sample may be carry-over from other donors' samples.

The rearrangement links TRBV6-5 to TRBJ2-3; the TCRdb call, TRBD1, lacks DNA for checking. Looked up from germline, CDR1 is MNHEY and CDR2 is SVGAGI. CDR3 length: 16 residues. The CDR3 reads CASSYTGGRDTDTQYF.

The chain joins TRBV19 to TRBJ2-4; TCRdb's assignment of TRBD2 cannot be checked, as there is no DNA. Germline CDR1 reads LNHDA; CDR2 reads SQIVND (reference sequence). This CDR3 is 20 amino acids long. The CDR3 protein is CASRGTASGLAGLEKNIQYF.

V gene TRBV15 combines with J gene TRBJ2-3; there is no DNA to check the TCRdb D call of TRBD2. Germline values: CDR1 LNHNV, CDR2 YYDKDF (reference sequence). This CDR3 is built from 14 residues. The CDR3 sequence is CATGLAGSTDTQYF.

The chain carries TRBV28 and TRBJ2-7; checking the TCRdb D call of TRBD1 is not possible without DNA. Per germline, CDR1 MDHEN and CDR2 SYDVKM. This CDR3 has 15 residues. The CDR3 loop is CASSRLGTGPYEQYF.

The rearrangement joins TRBV27 to TRBJ1-2. The CDR3 runs to 13 residues. Germline CDR1 MNHEY, CDR2 SMNVEV (reference sequence). This chain's CDR3 is CASSLSPIRGYTF.

The chain carries TRBV5-1 and TRBJ1-5; the TRBD1 assignment by TCRdb is unverifiable without DNA. This CDR3 is built from 14 residues. Looked up from germline, CDR1 is SGHRS and CDR2 is YFSETQ. The chain's CDR3 is CASSQGQINQPQHF.

The chain carries TRBV5-1 and TRBJ1-1. This CDR3 is built from 15 residues. Germline CDR1 SGHRS, CDR2 YFSETQ. The CDR3 region is CASSERTSGVTEAFF.

The chain carries TRBV11-2 and TRBJ2-7; lacking DNA, the TRBD1 call made by TCRdb goes unchecked. The V gene's germline CDR1 is SGHAT and CDR2 FQNNGV. The CDR3 is 16 amino acids. The CDR3 sequence is CASSLASRGLSYEQYF.

The chain uses TRBV14 and TRBJ1-2; TCRdb picks TRBD1, but there is no DNA to check that call. The CDR3 has 14 amino acids. CDR1 is SGHDN, CDR2 FVKESK, per germline. This chain's CDR3 is CASSLGTVYSGYTF.

This chain connects TRBV7-9 to TRBJ2-5. The CDR3 has 14 residues. CDR1 and CDR2 from the germline V gene are SEHNR and FQNEAQ (reference sequence). The CDR3 loop reads CASSLGSLRDPQYF. Looking up the rest from reference TRBV7-9 and TRBJ2-5 gives the full variable domain: DTGVSQNPRHKITKRGQNVTFRCDPISEHNRLYWYRQTLGQGPEFLTYFQNEAQLEKSRLLSDRFSAERPKGSFSTLEIQRTEQGDSAMYLCASSLGSLRDPQYFGPGTRLLVL.

V and J are TRBV7-9 and TRBJ2-2; the D gene TCRdb calls, TRBD1, cannot be checked with no DNA. In germline, CDR1 is SEHNR, CDR2 FQNEAQ (reference sequence). The CDR3 is 17 residues long. The CDR3: CASSSRQGSINTGELFF.

This sequence joins TRBV9 and TRBJ2-1; the TCRdb D gene call, TRBD2, has no DNA to confirm it. The V gene's germline CDR1 is SGDLS and CDR2 YYNGEE. The CDR3 consists of 18 residues. The CDR3 loop reads CASSVAQSGGLPDNEQFF.

The chain joins TRBV28 to TRBJ2-7; TCRdb outputs TRBD2, but without DNA this stays unchecked. The germline V gene has CDR1 MDHEN and CDR2 SYDVKM. The CDR3 has 17 residues. The CDR3 loop is CAGQGEVLREGLYEQYF.

The chain couples TRBV20-1 to TRBJ2-5. Germline V lookup: CDR1 DFQATT, CDR2 SNEGSKA (reference sequence). CDR3 length: 11 amino acids. CDR3 residues: CSARYGETQYF.

The J gene is TRBJ2-1, the V gene TRBV4-1; TCRdb's D gene call, TRBD1, goes unchecked for lack of DNA. The CDR3 loop spans 13 amino acids. CDR1 and CDR2 from the germline V gene are MGHRA and YSYEKL. The CDR3 loop reads CASGWTGGSEQFF.

The CDR3 loop is CASSLQGNEQYF. V usage is TRBV11-2 and J usage is TRBJ2-7; checking the TCRdb D call of TRBD1 is not possible without DNA. The CDR3 length is 12 residues. CDR1 SGHAT and CDR2 FQNNGV come from the germline V gene.

V and J are TRBV4-1 and TRBJ2-2; checking the TCRdb D call of TRBD2 is not possible without DNA. Germline V gives CDR1 MGHRA, CDR2 YSYEKL. The CDR3 consists of 16 residues. CDR3: CASSQVGREKRGELFF.

CDR3 amino acids: CASSPSREATSEQYF. The rearrangement joins TRBV28 to TRBJ2-7; as DNA is missing, the TRBD1 call by TCRdb cannot be tested. The length of the CDR3 is 15 residues. Germline CDR1 and CDR2: MDHEN and SYDVKM.

The chain employs TRBV15 and TRBJ2-1; TCRdb returns TRBD2, unconfirmable since there is no DNA. CDR3 length: 16 residues. CDR1 is LNHNV, CDR2 YYDKDF, per germline (reference sequence). This CDR3 reads CATSRERGLAVAEQFF. Drawing the rest from reference TRBV15 and TRBJ2-1, the complete variable domain is DAMVIQNPRYQVTQFGKPVTLSCSQTLNHNVMYWYQQKSSQAPKLLFHYYDKDFNNEADTPDNFQSRRPNTSFCFLDIRSPGLGDTAMYLCATSRERGLAVAEQFFGPGTRLTVL.

The rearrangement uses TRBV13 and TRBJ2-7. Per the germline V gene, CDR1 is PRHDT and CDR2 is FYEKMQ (reference sequence). The CDR3 runs to 14 residues. CDR3 protein: CASSFRTDFYEQYF.

This chain uses TRBV28 with TRBJ2-7; TCRdb's D call, TRBD1, is unchecked because there is no DNA. The germline V gene has CDR1 MDHEN and CDR2 SYDVKM. This CDR3 spans 13 amino acids. The CDR3 here is CASNIQGAWEQYF.

The rearrangement links TRBV29-1 to TRBJ1-2; TCRdb's D call of TRBD1 is untestable without DNA. The CDR3 is made up of 14 amino acids. Germline V gene sequence: CDR1 SQVTM, CDR2 ANQGSEA. CDR3 sequence reads: CSVEGTGGDYGYTF. The full variable domain, its missing parts supplied by reference TRBV29-1 and TRBJ1-2, is SAVISQKPSRDICQRGTSLTIQCQVDSQVTMMFWYRQQPGQSLTLIATANQGSEATYESGFVIDKFPISRPNLTFSTLTVSNMSPEDSSIYLCSVEGTGGDYGYTFGSGTRLTVV.

The rearrangement uses TRBV24-1 and TRBJ2-3; TCRdb gives TRBD2 as the D gene, but with no DNA this cannot be confirmed. This CDR3 contains 17 residues. In germline, CDR1 is KGHDR, CDR2 SFDVKD. The CDR3 sequence: CATSETGLAVSTDTQYF.

The chain combines TRBV28 with TRBJ2-2; checking the TCRdb D call of TRBD1 is not possible without DNA. The CDR3 totals 15 residues. CDR1 is MDHEN, CDR2 SYDVKM, per germline. The CDR3 protein is CASSFDSENTGELFF.

This chain links TRBV24-1 with TRBJ2-7. Germline CDR1 KGHDR, CDR2 SFDVKD. CDR3 length equals 12 residues. CDR3 amino acids: CATSDLGYEQYF.

The chain combines TRBV28 with TRBJ2-1; absent DNA, TCRdb's TRBD2 call cannot be checked. In germline, CDR1 is MDHEN, CDR2 SYDVKM. This CDR3 comprises 15 residues. The chain's CDR3 is CASSLYTSGLDEQFF.

The chain links TRBV3-1 to TRBJ1-1; TCRdb's D call of TRBD1 is untestable without DNA. Germline V lookup: CDR1 LGHDT, CDR2 YNNKEL (reference sequence). This CDR3 is built from 15 residues. This chain's CDR3 is CASSRTDSLNTEAFF.

The V call is TRBV4-1, the J call TRBJ2-1. The CDR3 is 12 amino acids. CDR1 is MGHRA and CDR2 is YSYEKL in the germline V gene. The CDR3 spells CASSQEGNEQFF.

The rearrangement joins TRBV18 to TRBJ2-7; the TCRdb call, TRBD1, lacks DNA for checking. The CDR3 is 16 residues long. Germline V gene data show CDR1 as KGHSH and CDR2 as LQKENI. The CDR3: CASSQRTGSKPYEQYF.

V gene TRBV9 combines with J gene TRBJ2-7; TCRdb's D gene call, TRBD2, goes unchecked for lack of DNA. This CDR3 contains 17 residues. Germline CDR1 reads SGDLS; CDR2 reads YYNGEE. This CDR3 is CASSVGGLAGSSYEQYF. Full variable domain (outside the CDR3, taken from reference TRBV9 and TRBJ2-7): DSGVTQTPKHLITATGQRVTLRCSPRSGDLSVYWYQQSLDQGLQFLIQYYNGEERAKGNILERFSAQQFPDLHSELNLSSLELGDSALYFCASSVGGLAGSSYEQYFGPGTRLTVT.

The rearrangement joins TRBV10-3 to TRBJ2-7. The CDR3 sequence is 13 residues long. CDR1 and CDR2 (germline): ENHRY, SYGVKD. This CDR3 reads CAISGPSSYEQYF.